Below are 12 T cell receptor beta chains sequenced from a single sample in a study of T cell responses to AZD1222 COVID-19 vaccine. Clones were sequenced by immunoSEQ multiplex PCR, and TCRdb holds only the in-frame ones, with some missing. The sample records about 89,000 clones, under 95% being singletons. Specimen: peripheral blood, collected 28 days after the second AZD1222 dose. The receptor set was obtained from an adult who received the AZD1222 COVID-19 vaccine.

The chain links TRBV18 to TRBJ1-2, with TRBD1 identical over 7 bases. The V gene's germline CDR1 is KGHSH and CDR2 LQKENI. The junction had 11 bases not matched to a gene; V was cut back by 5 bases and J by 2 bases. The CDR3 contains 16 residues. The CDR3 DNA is TGTGCCAGCTCAGTCAGACAGGGAGAAAGCAACTATGGCTACACCTTC. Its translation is CASSVRQGESNYGYTF.

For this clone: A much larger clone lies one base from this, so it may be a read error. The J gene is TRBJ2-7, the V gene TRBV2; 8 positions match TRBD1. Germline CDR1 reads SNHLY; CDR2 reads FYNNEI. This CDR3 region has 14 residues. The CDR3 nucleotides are TGTGCCAGCAGTCGACAGGGGCCCTCCTACGAGCAGCACTTC. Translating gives CASSRQGPSYEQHF.

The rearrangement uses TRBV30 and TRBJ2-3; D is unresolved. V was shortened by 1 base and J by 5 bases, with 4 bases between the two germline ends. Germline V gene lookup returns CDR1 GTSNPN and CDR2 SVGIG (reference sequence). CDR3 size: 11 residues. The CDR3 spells CAWSAGDTQYF. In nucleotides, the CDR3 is TGTGCCTGGAGTGCAGGAGATACGCAGTATTTT.

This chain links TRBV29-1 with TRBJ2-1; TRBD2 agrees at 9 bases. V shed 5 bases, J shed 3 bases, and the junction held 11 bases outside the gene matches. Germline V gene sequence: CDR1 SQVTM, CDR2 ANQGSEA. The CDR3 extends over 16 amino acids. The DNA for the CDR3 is TGCAGCGTTACCAGCCCGGCGGGGGGGTACTACAATGAGCAGTTCTTC. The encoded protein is CSVTSPAGGYYNEQFF.

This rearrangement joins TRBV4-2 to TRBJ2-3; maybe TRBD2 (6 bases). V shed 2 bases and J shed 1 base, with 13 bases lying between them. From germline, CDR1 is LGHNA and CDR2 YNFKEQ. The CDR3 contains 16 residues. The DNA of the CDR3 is TGTGCCAGCAGCCAAATGCGGGGCTCTCGCACAGATACGCAGTATTTT. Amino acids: CASSQMRGSRTDTQYF.

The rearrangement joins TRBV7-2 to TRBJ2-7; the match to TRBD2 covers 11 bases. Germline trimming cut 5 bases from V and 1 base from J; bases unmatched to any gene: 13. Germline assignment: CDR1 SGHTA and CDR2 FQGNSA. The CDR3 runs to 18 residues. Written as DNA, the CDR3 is TGTGCCAGCAGCCCACCACCGGGACTAGCGGACGATTCCTACGAGCAGTACTTC. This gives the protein CASSPPPGLADDSYEQYF.

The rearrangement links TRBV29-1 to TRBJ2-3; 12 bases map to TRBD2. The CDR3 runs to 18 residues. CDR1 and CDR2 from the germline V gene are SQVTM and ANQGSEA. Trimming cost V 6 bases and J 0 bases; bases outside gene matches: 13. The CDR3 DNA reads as TGCAGCGTCAATGGCAGATCCGGGACTAGCGGGAGCACAGATACGCAGTATTTT. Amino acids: CSVNGRSGTSGSTDTQYF.

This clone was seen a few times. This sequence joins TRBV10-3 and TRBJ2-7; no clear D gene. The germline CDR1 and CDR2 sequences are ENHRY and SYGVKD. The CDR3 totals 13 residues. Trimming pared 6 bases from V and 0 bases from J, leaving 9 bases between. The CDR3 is CAIRAGPSYEQYF. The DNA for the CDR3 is TGTGCCATCAGAGCCGGGCCCTCCTACGAGCAGTACTTC.

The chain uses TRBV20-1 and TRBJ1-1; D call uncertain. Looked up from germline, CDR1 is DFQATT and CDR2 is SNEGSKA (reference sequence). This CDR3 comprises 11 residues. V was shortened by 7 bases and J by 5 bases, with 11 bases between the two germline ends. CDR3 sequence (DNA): TGCAGTGGAAACCGAGGGACTGAAGCTTTCTTT. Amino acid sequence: CSGNRGTEAFF.

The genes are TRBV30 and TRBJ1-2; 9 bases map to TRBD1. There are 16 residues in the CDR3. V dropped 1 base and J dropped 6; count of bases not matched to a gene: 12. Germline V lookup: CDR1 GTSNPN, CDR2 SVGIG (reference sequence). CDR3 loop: CAWSADKSGTGNGYTF. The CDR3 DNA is TGTGCCTGGAGTGCCGACAAATCCGGGACAGGGAATGGCTACACCTTC.

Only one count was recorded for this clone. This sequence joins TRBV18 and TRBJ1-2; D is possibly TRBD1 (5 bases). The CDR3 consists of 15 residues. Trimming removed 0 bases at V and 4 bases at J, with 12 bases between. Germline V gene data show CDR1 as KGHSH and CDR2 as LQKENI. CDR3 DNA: TGTGCCAGCTCACCACCCTCCGACAGACCCTATGGCTACACCTTC. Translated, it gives CASSPPSDRPYGYTF.

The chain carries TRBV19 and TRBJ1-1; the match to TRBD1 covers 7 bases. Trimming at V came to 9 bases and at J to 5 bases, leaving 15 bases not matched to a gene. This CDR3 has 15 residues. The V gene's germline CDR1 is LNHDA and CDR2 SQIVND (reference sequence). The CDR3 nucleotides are TGTGCCAGCGTGAAGGGTAGGACAGGTGGGACTGAAGCTTTCTTT. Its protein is CASVKGRTGGTEAFF.